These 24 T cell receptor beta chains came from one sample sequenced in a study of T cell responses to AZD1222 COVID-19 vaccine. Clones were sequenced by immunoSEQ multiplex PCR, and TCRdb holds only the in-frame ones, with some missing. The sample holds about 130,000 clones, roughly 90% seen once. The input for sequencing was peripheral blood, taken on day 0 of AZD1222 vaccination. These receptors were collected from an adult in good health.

The CDR3 DNA reads TGTGCCAGCAGTCTCGGGGGGCCAGGGGGAAATCAGCCCCAGCATTTT. Translation: CASSLGGPGGNQPQHF. The chain employs TRBV7-9 and TRBJ1-5, with TRBD1 matching over 7 bases. Germline trimming cut 6 bases from V and 4 bases from J; bases unmatched to any gene: 12. The CDR3 has 16 amino acids. Per the germline V gene, CDR1 is SEHNR and CDR2 is FQNEAQ (reference sequence).

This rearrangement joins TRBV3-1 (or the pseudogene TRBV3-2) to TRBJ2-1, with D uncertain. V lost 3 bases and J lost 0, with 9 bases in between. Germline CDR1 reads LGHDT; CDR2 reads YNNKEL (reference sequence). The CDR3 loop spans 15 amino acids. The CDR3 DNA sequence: TGTGCCAGCAGCCATCGTCGATCCTCCTACAATGAGCAGTTCTTC. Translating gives CASSHRRSSYNEQFF.

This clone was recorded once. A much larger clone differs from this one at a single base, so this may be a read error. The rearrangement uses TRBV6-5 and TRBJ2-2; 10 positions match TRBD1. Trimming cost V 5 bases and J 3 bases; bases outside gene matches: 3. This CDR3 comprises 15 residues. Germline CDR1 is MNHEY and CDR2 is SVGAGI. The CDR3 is CASSPGTGDTGELFF. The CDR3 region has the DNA TGTGCCAGCAGTCCCGGGACAGGGGACACCGGGGAGCTGTTTTTT.

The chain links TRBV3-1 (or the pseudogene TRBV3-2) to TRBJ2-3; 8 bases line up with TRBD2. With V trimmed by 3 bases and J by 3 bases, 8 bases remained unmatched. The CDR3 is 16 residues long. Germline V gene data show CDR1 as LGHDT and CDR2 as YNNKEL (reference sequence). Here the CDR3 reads CASSHRTSSSTDTQYF. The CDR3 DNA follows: TGTGCCAGCAGCCATAGGACTAGCTCAAGTACAGATACGCAGTATTTT.

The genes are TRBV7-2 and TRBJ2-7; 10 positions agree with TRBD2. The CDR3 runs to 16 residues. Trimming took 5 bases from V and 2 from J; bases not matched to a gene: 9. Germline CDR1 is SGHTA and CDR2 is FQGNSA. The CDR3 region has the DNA TGTGCCAGCAGCCCCCGTAGCGGGAGGTCTACCTACGAGCAGTACTTC. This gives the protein CASSPRSGRSTYEQYF.

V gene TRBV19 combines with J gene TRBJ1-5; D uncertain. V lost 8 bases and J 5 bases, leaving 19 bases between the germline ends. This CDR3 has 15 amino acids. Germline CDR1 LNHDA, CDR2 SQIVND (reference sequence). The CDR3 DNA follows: TGTGCCAGTCTCATGTGGGGAGGTGGCGATCAGCCCCAGCATTTT. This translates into CASLMWGGGDQPQHF.

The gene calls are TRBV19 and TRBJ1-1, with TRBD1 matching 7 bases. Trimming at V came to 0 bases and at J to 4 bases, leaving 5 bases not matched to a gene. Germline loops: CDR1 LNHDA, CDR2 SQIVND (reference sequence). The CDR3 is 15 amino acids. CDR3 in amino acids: CASSIEATGLTEAFF. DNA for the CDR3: TGTGCCAGTAGTATAGAGGCGACAGGGCTCACTGAAGCTTTCTTT. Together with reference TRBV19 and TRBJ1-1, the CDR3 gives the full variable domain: DGGITQSPKYLFRKEGQNVTLSCEQNLNHDAMYWYRQDPGQGLRLIYYSQIVNDFQKGDIAEGYSVSREKKESFPLTVTSAQKNPTAFYLCASSIEATGLTEAFFGQGTRLTVV.

The CDR3 sequence is CASSLETGASNTGELFF. CDR3 sequence (DNA): TGCGCCAGCAGCTTGGAGACAGGGGCGTCGAACACCGGGGAGCTGTTTTTT. J is TRBJ2-2 and V is TRBV5-1; 8 positions match TRBD1. The CDR3 sequence is 17 residues long. The J segment lost 0 bases and the V segment lost 0 bases, leaving 4 bases of the junction unmatched. CDR1 and CDR2 from the germline V gene are SGHRS and YFSETQ.

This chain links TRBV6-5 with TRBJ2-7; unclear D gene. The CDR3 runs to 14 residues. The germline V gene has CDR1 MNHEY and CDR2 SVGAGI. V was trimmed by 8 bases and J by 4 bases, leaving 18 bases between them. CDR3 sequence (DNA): TGTGCCAGCCGGGCCACAGCTGATGCATACGAGCAGTACTTC. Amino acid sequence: CASRATADAYEQYF.

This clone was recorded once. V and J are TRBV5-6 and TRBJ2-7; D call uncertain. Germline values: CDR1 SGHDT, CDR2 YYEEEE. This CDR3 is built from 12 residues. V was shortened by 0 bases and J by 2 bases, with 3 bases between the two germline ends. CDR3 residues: CASSLETYEQYF. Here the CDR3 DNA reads TGTGCCAGCAGCTTGGAGACCTACGAGCAGTACTTC.

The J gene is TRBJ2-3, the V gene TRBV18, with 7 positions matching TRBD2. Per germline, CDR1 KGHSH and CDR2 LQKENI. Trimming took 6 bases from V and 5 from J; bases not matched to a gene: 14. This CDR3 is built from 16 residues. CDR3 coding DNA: TGTGCCAGCTCGCTCACTGGCGGGAGTTCCGGAGATACGCAGTATTTT. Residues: CASSLTGGSSGDTQYF.

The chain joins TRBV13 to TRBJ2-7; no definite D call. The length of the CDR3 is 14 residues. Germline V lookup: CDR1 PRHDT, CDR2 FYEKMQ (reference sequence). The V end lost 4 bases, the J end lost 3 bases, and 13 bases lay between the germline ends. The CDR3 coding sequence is TGTGCCAGCAGCTCCCTAGGGCACTTCTACGAGCAGTACTTC. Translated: CASSSLGHFYEQYF.

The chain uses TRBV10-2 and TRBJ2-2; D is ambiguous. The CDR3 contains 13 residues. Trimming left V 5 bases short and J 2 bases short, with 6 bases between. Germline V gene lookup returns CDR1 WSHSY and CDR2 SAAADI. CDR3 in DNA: TGCGCCAGCAGTTGGGGAAACACCGGGGAGCTGTTTTTT. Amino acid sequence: CASSWGNTGELFF.

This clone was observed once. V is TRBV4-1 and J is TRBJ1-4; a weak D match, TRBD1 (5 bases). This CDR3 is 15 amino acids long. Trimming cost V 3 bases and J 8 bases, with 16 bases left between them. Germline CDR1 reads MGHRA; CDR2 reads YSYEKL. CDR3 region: CASSQLSGPREKLFF. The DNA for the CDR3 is TGCGCCAGCAGCCAGCTGTCGGGACCGCGGGAAAAACTGTTTTTT.

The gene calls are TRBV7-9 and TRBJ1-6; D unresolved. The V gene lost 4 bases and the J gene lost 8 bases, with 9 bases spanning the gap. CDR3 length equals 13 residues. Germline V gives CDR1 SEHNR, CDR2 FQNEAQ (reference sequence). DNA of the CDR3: TGTGCCAGCAGCTCCTCCGGAGATTCACCCCTCCACTTT. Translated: CASSSSGDSPLHF.

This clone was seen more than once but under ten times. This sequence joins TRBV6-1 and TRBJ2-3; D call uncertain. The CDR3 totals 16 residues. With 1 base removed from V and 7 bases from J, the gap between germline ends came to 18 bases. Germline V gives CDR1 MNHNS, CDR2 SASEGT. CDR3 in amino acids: CASSEGGFTLTYTQYF. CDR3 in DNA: TGTGCCAGCAGTGAAGGGGGATTCACCCTCACTTATACGCAGTATTTT.

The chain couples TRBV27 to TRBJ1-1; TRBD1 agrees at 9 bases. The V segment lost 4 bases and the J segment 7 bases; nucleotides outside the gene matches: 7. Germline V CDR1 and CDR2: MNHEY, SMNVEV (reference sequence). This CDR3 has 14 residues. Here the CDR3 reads CASSSLDRGFEAFF. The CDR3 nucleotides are TGTGCCAGCAGTTCACTCGACAGGGGGTTTGAAGCTTTCTTT.

The CDR3 nucleotides read TGTGCCAGCAGTTTAGCAGGGGGCGAAACCTACGAGCAGTACTTC. Amino acids: CASSLAGGETYEQYF. The J gene is TRBJ2-7, the V gene TRBV6-5, with TRBD1 identical over 8 bases. The CDR3 has 15 residues. The V gene's germline CDR1 is MNHEY and CDR2 SVGAGI. V trimming: 4 bases; J trimming: 2 bases; junction bases outside the gene matches: 7.

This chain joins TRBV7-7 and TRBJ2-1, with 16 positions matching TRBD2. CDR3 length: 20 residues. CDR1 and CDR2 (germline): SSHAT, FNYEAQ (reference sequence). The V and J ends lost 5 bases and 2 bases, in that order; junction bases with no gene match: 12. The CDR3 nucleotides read TGTGCCAGCAGCCTGGGACTAGCGGGAGGGCAAATTAGCCCCTACAATGAGCAGTTCTTC. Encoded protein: CASSLGLAGGQISPYNEQFF.

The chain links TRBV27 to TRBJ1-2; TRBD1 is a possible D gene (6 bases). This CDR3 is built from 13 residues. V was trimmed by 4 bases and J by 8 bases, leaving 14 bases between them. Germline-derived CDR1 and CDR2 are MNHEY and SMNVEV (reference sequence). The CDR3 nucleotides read TGTGCCAGCAGTTCCTACAGGGCCTCCGGCTACACCTTC. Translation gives CASSSYRASGYTF.

Here the CDR3 DNA reads TGTGCCAGCAGCCGATCAACTAATGAGCAGTTCTTC. The encoded protein is CASSRSTNEQFF. V is TRBV4-2 and J is TRBJ2-1; no definite D call. This CDR3 is built from 12 residues. Germline CDR1 is LGHNA and CDR2 is YNFKEQ. The ends were cut back, 4 bases at V and 7 bases at J, with 8 bases in the middle.

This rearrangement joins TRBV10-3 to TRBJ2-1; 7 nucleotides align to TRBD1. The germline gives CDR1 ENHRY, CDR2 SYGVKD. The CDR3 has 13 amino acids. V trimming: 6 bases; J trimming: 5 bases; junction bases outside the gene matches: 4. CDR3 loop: CAIRTDRDNEQFF. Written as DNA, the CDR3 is TGTGCCATCAGGACTGACAGGGACAATGAGCAGTTCTTC.

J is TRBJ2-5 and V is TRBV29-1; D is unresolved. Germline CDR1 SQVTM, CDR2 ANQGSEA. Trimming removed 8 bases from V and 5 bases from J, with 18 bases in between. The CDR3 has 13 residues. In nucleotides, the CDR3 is TGCAGCCTTCGGCGAGATTTTGGCGAGACCCAGTACTTC. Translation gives CSLRRDFGETQYF.

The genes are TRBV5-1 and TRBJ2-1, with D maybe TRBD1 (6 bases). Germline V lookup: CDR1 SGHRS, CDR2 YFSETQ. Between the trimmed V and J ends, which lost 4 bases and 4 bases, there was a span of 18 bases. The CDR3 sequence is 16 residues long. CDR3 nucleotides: TGCGCCAGCAGCCTTAGTACAGGGTCGGTTTACAATGAGCAGTTCTTC. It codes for CASSLSTGSVYNEQFF.